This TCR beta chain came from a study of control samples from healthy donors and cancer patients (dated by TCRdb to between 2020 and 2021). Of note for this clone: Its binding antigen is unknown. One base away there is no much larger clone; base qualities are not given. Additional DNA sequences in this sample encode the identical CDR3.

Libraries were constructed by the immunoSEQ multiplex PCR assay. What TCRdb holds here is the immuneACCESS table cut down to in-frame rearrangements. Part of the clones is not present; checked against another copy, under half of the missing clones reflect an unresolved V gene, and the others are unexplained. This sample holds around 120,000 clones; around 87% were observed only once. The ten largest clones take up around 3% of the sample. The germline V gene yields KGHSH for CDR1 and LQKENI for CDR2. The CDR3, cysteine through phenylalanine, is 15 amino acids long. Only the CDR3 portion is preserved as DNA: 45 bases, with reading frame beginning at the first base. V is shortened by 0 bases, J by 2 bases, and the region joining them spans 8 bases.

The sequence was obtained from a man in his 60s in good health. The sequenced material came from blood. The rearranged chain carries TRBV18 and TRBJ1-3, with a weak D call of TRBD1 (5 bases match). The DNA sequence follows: TGTGCCAGCTCACCACCCCAGGGCGCTGGAAACACCATATATTTT. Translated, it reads CASSPPQGAGNTIYF.